The source of this T cell receptor (beta chain) is a study of blood T cell repertoires in COVID-19. From germline, CDR1 is SGHTA and CDR2 FQGNSA. CDR3 length equals 14 residues. With V trimmed by 2 bases and J by 5 bases, 5 bases remained unmatched. Measured with immunoSEQ multiplex PCR; TCRdb has only the in-frame clones, and not every one. The profile covers 250,000 to 350,000 clones, with approximately 91% appearing a single time and over 2% taken by the ten largest. The sequencing sample was made of peripheral blood. The chain couples TRBV7-2 to TRBJ2-5, with TRBD1 identical over 7 bases. This clonotype was obtained from a woman aged 25 to 45 with COVID-19, enrolled during active disease. The CDR3 loop reads CASSLIQGMETQYF. CDR3 nucleotide sequence: TGTGCCAGCAGCTTAATACAGGGGATGGAGACCCAGTACTTC.